This T cell receptor (beta chain) was recorded in a study of a mutant IDH1 vaccine in newly diagnosed glioma. Profiling relied on immunoSEQ multiplex PCR, and the TCRdb table lists in-frame clones only, not all of them. The repertoire includes 90,000 to 95,000 clones, roughly 85% of them detected once, and approximately 8% sits in the top ten. This clone was detected once. Time point noted: baseline, week 1 (first vaccination visit). Treatment indicated: pre-vaccination baseline after standard-of-care therapy. Germline loops: CDR1 SGHTA, CDR2 FQGNSA. Deletions cut 1 base from V and 2 bases from J, with 9 bases between. The CDR3 spans 14 residues.

This sample comprised PBMCs, obtained from a glioma patient treated with radiotherapy, temozolomide or both. The receptor comes from a woman between 50 and 59 years old with glioma. The J gene is TRBJ2-7, the V gene TRBV7-2; the D is unclear. CDR3 sequence reads: CASSLERNTYEQYF. In DNA, the CDR3 is TGTGCCAGCAGCTTAGAAAGGAATACCTACGAGCAGTACTTC.